What follows is one TCR beta chain and its context. Assay used: immunoSEQ multiplex PCR; TCRdb lists only in-frame clones, some missing. Of about 26,000 clones detected, 90% appear once; the ten largest clones hold about 11%. This sample is drawn from a study of blood T cell repertoires in COVID-19. Germline assignment: CDR1 SNHLY and CDR2 FYNNEI. This CDR3 is built from 14 residues. Deletions cut 4 bases from V and 3 bases from J, with 9 bases between. The sequence was collected from a man aged 70-80 years with acute or convalescent COVID-19. The rearrangement links TRBV2 to TRBJ2-2; D is possibly TRBD1 (5 bases). Material for sequencing was peripheral blood. DNA for the CDR3: TGTGCCAGCAGTGTCCAGGGCCACACCGGGGAGCTGTTTTTT. This sequence encodes CASSVQGHTGELFF. Full variable domain (outside the CDR3, taken from reference TRBV2 and TRBJ2-2): EPEVTQTPSHQVTQMGQEVILRCVPISNHLYFYWYRQILGQKVEFLVSFYNNEISEKSEIFDDQFSVERPDGSNFTLKIRSTKLEDSAMYFCASSVQGHTGELFFGEGSRLTVL.